This T cell receptor (beta chain) was sequenced in a study of blood T cell repertoires in COVID-19. This clone has only one observation. Original processing notes: Reference gene primer amplification gave nucleated cell count estimates. Sequencing used immunoSEQ multiplex PCR; TCRdb keeps in-frame clones, though not all of them. D and trimming come from the DNA, and the V and J calls and clone size come from that table. The top ten clones hold just under 3% of a sample with about 130,000 clones, roughly 91% of them seen once. The sequence derives from a man in his sixties with active or convalescent COVID-19. Sequencing was carried out using peripheral blood.

The DNA of the CDR3 is TGCAGCGTTGAAGGACTCGGTGGCTGGGTTTTGGGGGGGGCCCAGTACTTC. This sequence encodes CSVEGLGGWVLGGAQYF. The chain recombines TRBV29-1 with TRBJ2-5; TRBD2 matches at 7 bases. The CDR3 runs 17 residues. The V and J ends lost 1 base and 9 bases, in that order; junction bases with no gene match: 20. Germline CDR1 reads SQVTM; CDR2 reads ANQGSEA.